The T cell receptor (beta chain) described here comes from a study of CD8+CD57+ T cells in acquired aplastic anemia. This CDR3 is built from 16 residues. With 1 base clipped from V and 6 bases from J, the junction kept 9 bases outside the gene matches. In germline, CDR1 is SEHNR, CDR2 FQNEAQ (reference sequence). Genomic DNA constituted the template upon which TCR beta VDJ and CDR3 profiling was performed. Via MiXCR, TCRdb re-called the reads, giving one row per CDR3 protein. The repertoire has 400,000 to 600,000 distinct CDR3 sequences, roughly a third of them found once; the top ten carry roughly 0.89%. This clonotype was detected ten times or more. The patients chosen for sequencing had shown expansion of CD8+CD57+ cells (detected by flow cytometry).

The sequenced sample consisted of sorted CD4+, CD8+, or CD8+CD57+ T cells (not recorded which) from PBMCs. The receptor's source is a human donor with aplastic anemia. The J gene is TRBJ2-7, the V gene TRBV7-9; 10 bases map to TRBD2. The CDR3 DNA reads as TGTGCCAGCAGCTTAGGAAGCGGGGGGGCCACCAGCGAGCAGTACTTC. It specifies CASSLGSGGATSEQYF.